This T cell receptor (beta chain) was identified during a study of long-term antiretroviral therapy in people with HIV. About the study: First collections came about a decade before the 2015 immediate-ART recommendation.

Trimming took 1 base from V and 3 from J, leaving 10 bases between them. CDR1 LNHDA and CDR2 SQIVND come from the germline V gene (reference sequence). The CDR3 runs 15 residues. An immunoSEQ assay, version v3.0, was performed at survey level. Profiling relied on immunoSEQ multiplex PCR, and the TCRdb table lists in-frame clones only, not all of them. Of 15,000 or so clones listed, about 82% are singletons. The input for sequencing was unsorted PBMCs, taken 1.8 years before starting antiretroviral therapy. This chain connects TRBV19 to TRBJ1-5; D is undetermined. The source is a woman between 40 and 55 years old with HIV. DNA of the CDR3: TGTGCCAGTAGTATAGGTCCTCAGTCCAATCAGCCCCAGCATTTT. Protein: CASSIGPQSNQPQHF.